These 8 T cell receptor beta chains were all obtained from the same sample, sequenced in a study of blood T cell repertoires in COVID-19 (dated by TCRdb to 2018 to 2021). Libraries were made using the immunoSEQ multiplex PCR assay. Here the immuneACCESS table is served through TCRdb, limited to in-frame sequences with V and J called. Missing clones are a known gap in these copies; in checked studies unresolved V genes cover under half, and the rest lacks a known reason. The sample table lists 200,000 to 250,000 clones, roughly 85% of them with a count of one. The top ten constitute approximately 3.2% of the sample. The material sequenced was peripheral blood. Receptors were obtained from a woman aged 18-30 years with acute or convalescent COVID-19.

This clone was detected a few times. CDR3 region: CSVEGTGALQETQYF. In DNA, the CDR3 is TGCAGCGTTGAGGGGACAGGGGCCCTCCAAGAGACCCAGTACTTC. The chain links TRBV29-1 to TRBJ2-5; 10 positions agree with TRBD1. CDR1 is SQVTM and CDR2 is ANQGSEA in the germline V gene. The junction had 5 bases not matched to a gene; V was cut back by 3 bases and J by 1 base. CDR3 length equals 15 residues.

The chain combines TRBV6-2 or TRBV6-3 with TRBJ2-3, with a tentative D call TRBD1 (6 bases). This CDR3 is 15 amino acids long. The germline V gene encodes CDR1 MNHEY and CDR2 SVGEGT. Trimming took 2 bases from V and 3 from J, leaving 12 bases between them. DNA for the CDR3: TGTGCCAGCAGTTACAACAGGGTGGGGACAGATACGCAGTATTTT. Its protein product is CASSYNRVGTDTQYF.

This chain uses TRBV28 with TRBJ1-2, with TRBD1 matching over 9 bases. The CDR3 consists of 17 residues. Germline loops: CDR1 MDHEN, CDR2 SYDVKM. V lost 5 bases to trimming and J lost 3 bases; unmatched junction nucleotides: 13. The CDR3 sequence: CASSPPGQGGSDYGYTF. CDR3 bases: TGTGCCAGCAGTCCGCCGGGACAGGGTGGGTCGGACTATGGCTACACCTTC.

The chain uses TRBV13 and TRBJ2-3; D is unresolved. The ends were cut back, 3 bases at V and 2 bases at J, with 9 bases in the middle. Germline values: CDR1 PRHDT, CDR2 FYEKMQ (reference sequence). The CDR3 consists of 14 residues. In DNA form, the CDR3 reads TGTGCCAGCAGCTTTAGCATCTCCACAGATACGCAGTATTTT. This translates into CASSFSISTDTQYF.

V is TRBV14 and J is TRBJ2-3, with 7 bases lining up with TRBD2. Trimming cost V 4 bases and J 5 bases; bases outside gene matches: 12. CDR3 length: 16 residues. Germline-derived CDR1 and CDR2 are SGHDN and FVKESK. The CDR3 coding sequence is TGTGCCAGCAGCCCTAACCCAGCGGGAAGGGGAGATACGCAGTATTTT. Protein sequence: CASSPNPAGRGDTQYF.

This clone appeared once. This rearrangement joins TRBV9 to TRBJ2-3; the D gene is possibly TRBD2 (6 bases). The CDR3 length is 18 residues. Per the germline V gene, CDR1 is SGDLS and CDR2 is YYNGEE. Trimming pared 0 bases from V and 2 bases from J, leaving 19 bases between. This CDR3 is CASSVVPWGGGNTDTQYF. The CDR3 region has the DNA TGTGCCAGCAGCGTAGTCCCCTGGGGAGGAGGAAACACAGATACGCAGTATTTT.

The CDR3 sequence: CATRGNNSPLHF. CDR3 DNA sequence: TGTGCCACCCGGGGGAATAATTCACCCCTCCACTTT. The rearrangement joins TRBV19 to TRBJ1-6; TRBD1 might be the D (5 bases). Germline lookup yields CDR1 LNHDA and CDR2 SQIVND (reference sequence). V lost 10 bases to trimming and J lost 5 bases, with 9 bases between them. This CDR3 contains 12 residues.

J is TRBJ1-1 and V is TRBV18; D gene unclear. Germline assignment: CDR1 KGHSH and CDR2 LQKENI. V was cut by 6 bases and J by 4 bases, with 12 bases left in between. This CDR3 has 13 amino acids. The CDR3 here is CASSPSEATEAFF. The CDR3 region has the DNA TGTGCCAGCTCCCCCTCAGAGGCCACTGAAGCTTTCTTT.